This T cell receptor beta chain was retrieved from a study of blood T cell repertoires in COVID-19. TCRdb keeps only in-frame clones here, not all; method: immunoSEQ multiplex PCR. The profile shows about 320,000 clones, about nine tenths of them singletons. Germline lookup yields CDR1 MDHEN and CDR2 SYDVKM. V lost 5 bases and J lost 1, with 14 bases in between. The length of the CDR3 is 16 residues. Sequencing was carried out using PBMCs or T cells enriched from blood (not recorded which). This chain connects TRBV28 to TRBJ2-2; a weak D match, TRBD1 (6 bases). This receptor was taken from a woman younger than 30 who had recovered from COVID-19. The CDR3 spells CASSLPGVRNTGELFF. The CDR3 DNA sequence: TGTGCCAGCAGTCTGCCAGGGGTCCGGAACACCGGGGAGCTGTTTTTT.